This section outlines one T cell receptor beta chain sequence together with its context. Its antigen is unknown. The germline V gene has CDR1 SGHNT and CDR2 YYREEE (reference sequence). The V gene lost 4 bases and the J gene lost 0 bases, with 16 bases spanning the gap. This CDR3 comprises 16 residues. This record comes from a study of graft-versus-host responses after intestinal transplantation. Turning to the study itself: Recipients got multivisceral, liver-intestinal, or isolated intestinal transplants.

The study's findings and limits: Detection of GvH clones occurred in recipient marrow, and some had their first appearance in ileum or blood.

The repertoire was sequenced with immunoSEQ multiplex PCR; TCRdb's copy has only in-frame clones and lacks some. The sample has about 120,000 clones, around 93% seen once. Sequencing was performed on unstimulated CD4+ T cells sorted from spleen or lymph node cells, taken before intestinal transplant. This clonotype was sampled from a human donor who received an intestinal transplant. The chain joins TRBV5-4 to TRBJ1-2, with D possibly being TRBD1 (5 bases). The CDR3, as DNA: TGTGCCAGCAGCGCGAACTGGGACGGATCTAACTATGGCTACACCTTC. This translates into CASSANWDGSNYGYTF.